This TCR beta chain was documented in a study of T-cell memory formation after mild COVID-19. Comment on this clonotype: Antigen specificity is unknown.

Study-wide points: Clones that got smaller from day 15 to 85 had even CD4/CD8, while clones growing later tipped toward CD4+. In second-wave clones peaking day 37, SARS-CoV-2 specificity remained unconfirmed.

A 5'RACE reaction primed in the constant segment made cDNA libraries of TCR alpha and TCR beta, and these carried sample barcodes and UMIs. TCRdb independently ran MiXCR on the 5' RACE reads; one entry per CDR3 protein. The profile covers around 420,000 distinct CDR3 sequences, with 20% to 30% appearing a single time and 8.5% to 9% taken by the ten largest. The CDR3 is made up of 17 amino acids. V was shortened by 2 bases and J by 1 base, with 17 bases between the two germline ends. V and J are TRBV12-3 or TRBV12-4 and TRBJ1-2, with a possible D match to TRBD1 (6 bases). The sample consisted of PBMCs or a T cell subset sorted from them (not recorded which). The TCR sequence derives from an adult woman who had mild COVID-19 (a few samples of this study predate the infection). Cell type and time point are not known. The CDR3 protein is CASSLLGGGALNYGYTF. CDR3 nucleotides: TGTGCCAGCAGTTTATTAGGAGGGGGGGCCCTTAACTATGGCTACACCTTC.